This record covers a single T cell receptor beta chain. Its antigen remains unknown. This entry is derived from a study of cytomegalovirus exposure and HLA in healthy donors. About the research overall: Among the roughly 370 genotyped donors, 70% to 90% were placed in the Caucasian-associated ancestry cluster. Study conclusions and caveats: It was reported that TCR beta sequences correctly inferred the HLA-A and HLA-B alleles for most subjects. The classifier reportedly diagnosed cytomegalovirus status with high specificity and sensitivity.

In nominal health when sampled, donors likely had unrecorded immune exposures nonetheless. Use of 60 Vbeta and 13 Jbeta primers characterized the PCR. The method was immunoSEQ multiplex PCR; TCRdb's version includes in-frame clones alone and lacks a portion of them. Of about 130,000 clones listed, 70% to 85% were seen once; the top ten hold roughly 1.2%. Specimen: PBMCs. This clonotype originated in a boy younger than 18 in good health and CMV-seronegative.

This CDR3 reads CASRGGSSSYEQYF. The CDR3 nucleotides read TGTGCCAGCAGGGGCGGGAGCAGCTCCTACGAGCAGTACTTC. This rearrangement joins TRBV27 to TRBJ2-7, with TRBD2 identical over 7 bases. CDR1 is MNHEY, CDR2 SMNVEV, per germline (reference sequence). V shed 6 bases and J 0 bases; nucleotides not matched to a gene: 5. The CDR3 loop spans 14 amino acids.